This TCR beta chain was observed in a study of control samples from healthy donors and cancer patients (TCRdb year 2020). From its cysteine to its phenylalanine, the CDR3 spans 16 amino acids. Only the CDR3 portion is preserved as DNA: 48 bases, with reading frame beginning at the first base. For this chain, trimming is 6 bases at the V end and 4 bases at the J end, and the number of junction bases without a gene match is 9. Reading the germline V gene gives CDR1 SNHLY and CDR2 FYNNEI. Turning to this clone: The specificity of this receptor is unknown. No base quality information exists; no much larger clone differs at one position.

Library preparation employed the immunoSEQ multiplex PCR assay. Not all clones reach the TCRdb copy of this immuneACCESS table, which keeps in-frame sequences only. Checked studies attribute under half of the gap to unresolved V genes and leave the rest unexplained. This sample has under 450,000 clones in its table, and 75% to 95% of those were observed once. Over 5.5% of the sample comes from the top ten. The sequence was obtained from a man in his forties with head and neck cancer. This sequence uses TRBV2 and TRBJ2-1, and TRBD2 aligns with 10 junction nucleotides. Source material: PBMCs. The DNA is TGTGCCAGCAGCCGCGGAGTAGCGGGAGGTTACAATGAGCAGTTCTTC. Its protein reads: CASSRGVAGGYNEQFF.